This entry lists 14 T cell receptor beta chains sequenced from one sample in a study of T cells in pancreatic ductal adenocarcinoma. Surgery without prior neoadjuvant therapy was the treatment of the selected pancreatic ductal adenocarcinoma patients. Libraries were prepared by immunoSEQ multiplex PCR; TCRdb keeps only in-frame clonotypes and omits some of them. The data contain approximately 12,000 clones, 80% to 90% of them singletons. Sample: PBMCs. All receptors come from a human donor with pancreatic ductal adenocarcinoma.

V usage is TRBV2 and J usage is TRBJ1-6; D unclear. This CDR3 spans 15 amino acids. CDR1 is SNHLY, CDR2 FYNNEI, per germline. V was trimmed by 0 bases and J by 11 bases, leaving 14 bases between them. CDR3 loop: CASSEADVSNPPLHF. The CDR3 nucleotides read TGTGCCAGCAGTGAAGCGGACGTTTCGAACCCACCCCTCCACTTT.

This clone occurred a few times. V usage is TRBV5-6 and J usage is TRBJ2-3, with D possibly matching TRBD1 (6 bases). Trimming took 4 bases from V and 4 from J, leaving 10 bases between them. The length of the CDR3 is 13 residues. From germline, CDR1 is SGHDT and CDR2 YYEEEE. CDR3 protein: CASSTRGSDTQYF. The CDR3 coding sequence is TGTGCCAGCAGCACGAGGGGGTCAGATACGCAGTATTTT.

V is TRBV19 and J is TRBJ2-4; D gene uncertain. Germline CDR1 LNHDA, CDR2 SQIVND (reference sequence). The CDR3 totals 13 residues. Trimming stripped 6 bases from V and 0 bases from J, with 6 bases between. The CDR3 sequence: CASRAIAKNIQYF. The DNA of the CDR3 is TGTGCCAGTAGGGCAATAGCCAAAAACATTCAGTACTTC.

The CDR3 spells CASRRFPGQGAHTDTQYF. CDR3 DNA sequence: TGTGCCAGCAGAAGATTCCCGGGACAGGGTGCCCACACAGATACGCAGTATTTT. This sequence joins TRBV28 and TRBJ2-3, with TRBD1 identical over 9 bases. V lost 6 bases and J lost 2; bases outside the gene matches: 15. Germline lookup yields CDR1 MDHEN and CDR2 SYDVKM. This CDR3 is built from 18 residues.

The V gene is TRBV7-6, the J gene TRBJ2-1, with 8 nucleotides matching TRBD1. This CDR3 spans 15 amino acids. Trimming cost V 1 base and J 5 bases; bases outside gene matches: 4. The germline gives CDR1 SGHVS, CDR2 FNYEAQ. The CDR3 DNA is TGTGCCAGCAGCTTAGGGACAGGGAAAGACAATGAGCAGTTCTTC. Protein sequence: CASSLGTGKDNEQFF.

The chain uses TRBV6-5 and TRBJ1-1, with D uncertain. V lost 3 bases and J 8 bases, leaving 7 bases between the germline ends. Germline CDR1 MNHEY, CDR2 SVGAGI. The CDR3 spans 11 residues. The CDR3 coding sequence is TGTGCCAGCAGTTATACGGGAGAAGCTTTCTTT. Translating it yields CASSYTGEAFF.

The CDR3 loop is CASSLDRTETQYF. The CDR3 nucleotides are TGTGCCAGCAGCCTGGACCGCACGGAGACCCAGTACTTC. The genes are TRBV7-7 and TRBJ2-5; D ambiguous. CDR3 size: 13 residues. Germline-derived CDR1 and CDR2 are SSHAT and FNYEAQ (reference sequence). Trimming took 5 bases from V and 5 from J, leaving 12 bases between them.

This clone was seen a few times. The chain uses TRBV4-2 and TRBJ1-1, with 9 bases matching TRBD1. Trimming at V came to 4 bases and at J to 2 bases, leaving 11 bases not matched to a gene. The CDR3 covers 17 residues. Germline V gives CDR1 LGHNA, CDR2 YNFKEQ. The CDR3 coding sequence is TGTGCCAGCAGCCCCGGTTCGGGACAGGGTAAAAACACTGAAGCTTTCTTT. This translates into CASSPGSGQGKNTEAFF.

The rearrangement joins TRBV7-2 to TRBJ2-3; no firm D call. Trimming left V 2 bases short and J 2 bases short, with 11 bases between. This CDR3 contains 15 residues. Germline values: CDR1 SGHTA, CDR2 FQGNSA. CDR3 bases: TGTGCCAGCAGCTTACAAGGGATGATCACAGATACGCAGTATTTT. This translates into CASSLQGMITDTQYF.

CDR3 amino acids: CASSLDSYQPQHF. CDR3 DNA sequence: TGTGCCAGCAGCTTGGACAGTTATCAGCCCCAGCATTTT. V and J are TRBV5-5 and TRBJ1-5; D is undetermined. This CDR3 comprises 13 residues. V dropped 0 bases and J dropped 5 bases, with 6 bases sitting between them. The germline V gene encodes CDR1 SGHKS and CDR2 YYEKEE (reference sequence).

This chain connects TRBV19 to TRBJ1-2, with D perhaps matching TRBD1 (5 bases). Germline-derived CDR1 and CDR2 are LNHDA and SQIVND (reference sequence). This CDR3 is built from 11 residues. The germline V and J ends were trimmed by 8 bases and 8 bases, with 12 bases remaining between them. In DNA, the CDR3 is TGTGCCAGTGACGACAGCGGAGGCTACACCTTC. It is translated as CASDDSGGYTF.

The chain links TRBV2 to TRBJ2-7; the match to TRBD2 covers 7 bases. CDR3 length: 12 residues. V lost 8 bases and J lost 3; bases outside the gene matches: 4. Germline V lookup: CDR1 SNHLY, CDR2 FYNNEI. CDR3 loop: CASRGGGYEQYF. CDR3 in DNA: TGTGCCAGCCGGGGCGGGGGCTACGAGCAGTACTTC.

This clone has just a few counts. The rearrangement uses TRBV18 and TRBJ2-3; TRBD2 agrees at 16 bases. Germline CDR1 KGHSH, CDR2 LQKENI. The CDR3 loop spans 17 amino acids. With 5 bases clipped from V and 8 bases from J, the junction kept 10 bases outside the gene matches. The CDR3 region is CASSSGTSGGAEATQYF. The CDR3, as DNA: TGTGCCAGCTCATCCGGGACTAGCGGGGGGGCGGAGGCTACGCAGTATTTT.

CDR3 DNA: TGTGCCAGCAGTTCCGCTCACTATGGCTACACCTTC. Encoded protein: CASSSAHYGYTF. The chain couples TRBV6-5 to TRBJ1-2; D ambiguous. Deletions cut 4 bases from V and 3 bases from J, with 6 bases between. This CDR3 is 12 amino acids long. Germline V gene lookup returns CDR1 MNHEY and CDR2 SVGAGI.